This TCR beta chain came from a study of blood T cell repertoires in COVID-19. Overall study: The United States, Italy and Spain supplied acute and convalescent COVID-19 samples. T cells, B-cell-depleted T cells, or PBMCs supplied cDNA or gDNA.

V was cut by 5 bases and J by 1 base, with 8 bases left in between. Germline V CDR1 and CDR2: SEHNR, FQNEAQ (reference sequence). CDR3 length: 13 amino acids. Study processing details: Quantification of nucleated cells was approximated via reference gene primer amplification. The method was immunoSEQ multiplex PCR; TCRdb's version includes in-frame clones alone and lacks a portion of them. The D gene and trimming were derived from the DNA, and the V and J assignments and clone size from that table. The data hold more than 80,000 clones, with approximately 87% observed a single time. This TCR came from a human donor with active COVID-19. The donor label of this sample is uncertain. The V call is TRBV7-9, the J call TRBJ1-1; D perhaps matches TRBD1 (5 bases). Sequenced sample: peripheral blood. CDR3 region: CASSLDKNTEAFF. The DNA of the CDR3 is TGTGCCAGCAGCCTGGACAAGAACACTGAAGCTTTCTTT.